This TCR beta chain comes out of a study of T cells after posttransplantation cyclophosphamide. This related bone marrow graft donor gave peripheral blood on the day of marrow donation. Measured with immunoSEQ multiplex PCR; TCRdb has only the in-frame clones, and not every one. The data show tens of thousands of clones, with 92% seen just once and around 3% held by the top ten. The ends were cut back, 0 bases at V and 0 bases at J, with 15 bases in the middle. The length of the CDR3 is 18 residues. Germline loops: CDR1 WNHNN, CDR2 SYGVQD (reference sequence). The study, taken as a whole, reports: After PTCy, TRB diversity resembled that of CNI/methotrexate controls. Tissue-infiltrating T cells from skin or gut overlapped little with blood T cells.

On this clone itself: Its target is unknown.

The sequenced material came from PBMCs. The chain employs TRBV10-1 and TRBJ2-1, with a possible D match to TRBD2 (7 bases). This sequence was found in a woman between 45 and 65 years old in good health and a related stem cell transplant donor. CDR3 coding DNA: TGCGCCAGCAGTGAGTCTGGGGGGGCGGGGAGCTCCTACAATGAGCAGTTCTTC. This translates into CASSESGGAGSSYNEQFF.